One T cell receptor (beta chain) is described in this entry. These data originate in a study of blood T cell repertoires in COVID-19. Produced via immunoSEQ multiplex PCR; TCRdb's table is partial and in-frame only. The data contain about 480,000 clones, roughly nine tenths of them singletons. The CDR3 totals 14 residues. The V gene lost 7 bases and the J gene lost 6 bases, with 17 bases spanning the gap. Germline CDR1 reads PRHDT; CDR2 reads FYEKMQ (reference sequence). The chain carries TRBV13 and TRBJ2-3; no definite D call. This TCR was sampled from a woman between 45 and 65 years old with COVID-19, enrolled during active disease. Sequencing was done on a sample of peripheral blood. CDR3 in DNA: TGTGCCAGCATAGACAATCGAAAAGGCGATACGCAGTATTTT. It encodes CASIDNRKGDTQYF.